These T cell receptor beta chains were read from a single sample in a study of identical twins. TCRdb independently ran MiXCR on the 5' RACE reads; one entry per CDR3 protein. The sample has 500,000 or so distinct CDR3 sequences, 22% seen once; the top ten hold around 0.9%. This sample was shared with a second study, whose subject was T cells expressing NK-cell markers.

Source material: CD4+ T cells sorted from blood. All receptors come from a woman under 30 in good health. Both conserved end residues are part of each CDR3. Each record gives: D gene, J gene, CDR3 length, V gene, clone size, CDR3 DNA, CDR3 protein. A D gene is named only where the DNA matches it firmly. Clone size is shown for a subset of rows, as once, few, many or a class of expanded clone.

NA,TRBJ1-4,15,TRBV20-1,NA,TGCAGTGCTAGAGATCTGGGGGCAACTAATGAAAAACTGTTTTTT,CSARDLGATNEKLFF
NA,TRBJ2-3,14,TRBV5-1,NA,TGCGCCAGCAGCTTGGACACTGGAGGAGATACGCAGTATTTT,CASSLDTGGDTQYF
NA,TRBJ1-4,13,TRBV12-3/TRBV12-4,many,TGTGCCAGCGGGGACCGACTACGTGAGAAACTGTTTTTT,CASGDRLREKLFF
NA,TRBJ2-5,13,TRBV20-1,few,TGCAGTGCTGGGGGGCAGGGACAAGAGACCCAGTACTTC,CSAGGQGQETQYF
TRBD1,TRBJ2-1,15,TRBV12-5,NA,TGTGCTAGTGGTCAGACAGGGGTAAATTACAATGAGCAGTTCTTC,CASGQTGVNYNEQFF
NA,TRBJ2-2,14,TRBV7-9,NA,TGTGCCAGCATCCCCGGGAGTGGCCCCGGGGAGCTGTTTTTT,CASIPGSGPGELFF
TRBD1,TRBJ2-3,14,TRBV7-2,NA,TGTGCCAGCAGCAGGGGGCTTTACACAGATACGCAGTATTTT,CASSRGLYTDTQYF
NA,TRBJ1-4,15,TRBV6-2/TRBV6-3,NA,TGTGCCAGCAGTCCACATTTTACCGGGAATGAAAAACTGTTTTTT,CASSPHFTGNEKLFF
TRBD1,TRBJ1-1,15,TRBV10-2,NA,TGCGCCAGCAGGACTGGACCGGGACAGGGGGATAAAGCTTTCTTT,CASRTGPGQGDKAFF
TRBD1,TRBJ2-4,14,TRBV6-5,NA,TGTGCCAGCAGTTCCTGGGACAGAAAAAACATTCAGTACTTC,CASSSWDRKNIQYF
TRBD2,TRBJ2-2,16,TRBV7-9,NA,TGTGCCAGCAGCTTAAGGCTAGCGGGAGAGGCCGGGGAGCTGTTTTTT,CASSLRLAGEAGELFF
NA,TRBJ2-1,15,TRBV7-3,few,TGTGCCAGCAGCTCGGACGGGCGTAAAGGGAATGAGCAGTTCTTC,CASSSDGRKGNEQFF
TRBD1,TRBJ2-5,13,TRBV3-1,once,TGTGCCAGCAGCATGACAGGGTCGGAGACCCAGTACTTC,CASSMTGSETQYF
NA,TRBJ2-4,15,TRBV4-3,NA,TGCGCCAGCAGCCAAAGTAGGCAGCTCAAAAACATTCAGTACTTC,CASSQSRQLKNIQYF
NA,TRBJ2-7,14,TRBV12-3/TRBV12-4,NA,TGTGCCAGCAGCCCCGACAGGTTAGGCTACGAGCAGTACTTC,CASSPDRLGYEQYF
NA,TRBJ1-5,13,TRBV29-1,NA,TGCAGCGTAGCCGGGGACACGAATCAGCCCCAGCATTTT,CSVAGDTNQPQHF
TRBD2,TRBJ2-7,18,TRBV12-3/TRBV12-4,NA,TGTGCCTTCAGTCCCGGACTAGCGGGAGGTCCTAATATCTACGAGCAGTACTTC,CAFSPGLAGGPNIYEQYF
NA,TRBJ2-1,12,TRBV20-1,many,TGCAGTGCTAGAGCCGGGGACAATGAGCAGTTCTTC,CSARAGDNEQFF
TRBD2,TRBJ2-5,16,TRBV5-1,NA,TGCGCCAGCAGCTTGGTGCTAGCGGGGGCCAAAGAGACCCAGTACTTC,CASSLVLAGAKETQYF
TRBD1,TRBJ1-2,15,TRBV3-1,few,TGTGCCAGCAGGCGCGGGACAGGGCTTAACTATGGCTACACCTTC,CASRRGTGLNYGYTF
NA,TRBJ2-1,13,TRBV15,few,TGTGCCACCAGCAGAGGATCCGACAATGAGCAGTTCTTC,CATSRGSDNEQFF
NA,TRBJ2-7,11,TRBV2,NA,TGTGTCAGCAGCGAAAGCTACGAGCAGTACTTC,CVSSESYEQYF
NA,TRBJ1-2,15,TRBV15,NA,TGTGCCACCAGCAGAAGCGTCAGGGAAAACTATGGCTACACCTTC,CATSRSVRENYGYTF
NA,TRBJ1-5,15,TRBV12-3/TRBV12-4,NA,TGTGCCAGCAGCGCGGACAGATATAGCAATCAGCCCCAGCATTTT,CASSADRYSNQPQHF
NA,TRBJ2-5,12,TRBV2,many,TGTGCCAGCAGATTGGGAGCGGAGACCCAGTACTTC,CASRLGAETQYF
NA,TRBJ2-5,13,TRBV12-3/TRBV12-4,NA,TGTGCCAGCAGTGGCGGGGATTGGGAGACCCAGTACTTC,CASSGGDWETQYF
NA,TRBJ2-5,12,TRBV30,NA,TGTGCCTGGAGTAGGGCCTGGGAGACCCAGTACTTC,CAWSRAWETQYF
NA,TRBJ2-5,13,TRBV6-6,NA,TGTGCCAGCAGGGCGGAGGGGTATGAGACCCAGTACTTC,CASRAEGYETQYF
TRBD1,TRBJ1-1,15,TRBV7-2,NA,TGTGCCAGCAGCTTAGTTCAGGGGGCTAGAACTGAAGCTTTCTTT,CASSLVQGARTEAFF
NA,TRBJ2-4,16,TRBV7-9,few,TGTGCCAGCAGTTACCGGGGCCCAATAGCCAAAAACATTCAGTACTTC,CASSYRGPIAKNIQYF
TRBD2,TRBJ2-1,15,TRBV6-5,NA,TGTGCCAGCAGTTACATAGCGGGGCTTTACAATAAGCAGTTCTTC,CASSYIAGLYNKQFF
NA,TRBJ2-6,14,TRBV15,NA,TGTGCCGTCCAGTCGAGGGCTGGGGCCAACGTCCTGACTTTC,CAVQSRAGANVLTF
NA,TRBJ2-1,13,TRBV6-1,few,TGTGCCAGCAGGCAAACTAGGGTAAATGAGCAGTTCTTC,CASRQTRVNEQFF
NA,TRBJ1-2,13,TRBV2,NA,TGTGCCAGCAAGTTTAACAGGAACTATGGCTACACCTTC,CASKFNRNYGYTF
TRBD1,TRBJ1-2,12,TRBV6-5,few,TGTGCCAGCAGGGGACAGGGTAGTGGCTACACCTTC,CASRGQGSGYTF
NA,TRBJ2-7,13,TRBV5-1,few,TGCGCCAGCAGCTGGAGGGGGTTAGACGAGCAGTACTTC,CASSWRGLDEQYF
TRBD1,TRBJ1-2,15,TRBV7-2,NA,TGTGCCAGCAGCATTCGGGTCAGGGGGCAGGATGGCTACACCTTC,CASSIRVRGQDGYTF
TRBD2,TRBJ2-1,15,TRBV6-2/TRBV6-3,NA,TGTGCCAGCACGCCAGCAGCGGGAGGCTTTGGTGAGCAGTTCTTC,CASTPAAGGFGEQFF
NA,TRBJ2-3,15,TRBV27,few,TGTGCCAGCAGTTTGGACGGATGGTACACAGATACGCAGTATTTT,CASSLDGWYTDTQYF
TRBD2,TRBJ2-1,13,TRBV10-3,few,TGTGCCATCAGCCGGGAGGTCCACAGTGAGCAGTTCTTC,CAISREVHSEQFF
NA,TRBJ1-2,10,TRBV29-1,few,TGCAGCCCCCACTCCTATGGCTACACCTTC,CSPHSYGYTF
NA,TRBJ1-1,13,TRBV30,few,TGTGCCTGGAGTGAGGACAGCAACACTGAAGCTTTCTTT,CAWSEDSNTEAFF
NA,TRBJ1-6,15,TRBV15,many,TGTGCCACCAGCAGAGACCTTACAGTGAATTCACCCCTCCACTTT,CATSRDLTVNSPLHF
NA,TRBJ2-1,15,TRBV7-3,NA,TGTGCCAGCAGCCCTCGGACTTCCACGGGCCATGAGCAGTTCTTC,CASSPRTSTGHEQFF